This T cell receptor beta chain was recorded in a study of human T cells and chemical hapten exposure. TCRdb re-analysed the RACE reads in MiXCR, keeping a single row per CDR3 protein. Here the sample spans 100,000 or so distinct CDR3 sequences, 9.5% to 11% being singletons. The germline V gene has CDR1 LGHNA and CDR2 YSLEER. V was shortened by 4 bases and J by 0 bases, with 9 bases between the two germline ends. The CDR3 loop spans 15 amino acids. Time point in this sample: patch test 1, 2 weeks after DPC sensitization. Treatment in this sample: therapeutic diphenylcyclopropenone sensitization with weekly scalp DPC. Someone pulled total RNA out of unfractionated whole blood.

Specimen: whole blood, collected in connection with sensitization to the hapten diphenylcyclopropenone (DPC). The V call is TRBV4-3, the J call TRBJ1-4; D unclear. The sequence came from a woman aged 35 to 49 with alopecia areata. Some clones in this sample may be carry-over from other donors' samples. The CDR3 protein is CASSPGPATNEKLFF. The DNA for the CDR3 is TGCGCCAGCAGCCCAGGACCAGCAACTAATGAAAAACTGTTTTTT.